The 25 T cell receptor beta chains below all came from one sample that was sequenced in a study of blood T cell repertoires in COVID-19. The method was immunoSEQ multiplex PCR; TCRdb's version includes in-frame clones alone and lacks a portion of them. The table lists under 200,000 clones, about 86% of them singletons. Material: peripheral blood. The source is a man aged 18 to 35 with active or convalescent COVID-19.

For this clone: Distinct nucleotide sequences in the sample also encode this CDR3. The CDR3 loop is CASGLGEADTQYF. DNA of the CDR3: TGTGCTAGTGGTTTGGGAGAGGCAGATACGCAGTATTTT. The chain carries TRBV12-5 and TRBJ2-3; D remains unclear. Germline V gives CDR1 LGHNT, CDR2 FRNRAP. Trimming took 1 base from V and 4 from J, leaving 6 bases between them. This CDR3 spans 13 amino acids.

The chain couples TRBV19 to TRBJ1-6; D is ambiguous. Trimming took off 6 bases at V and 5 bases at J, with 20 bases between the two ends. This CDR3 region has 17 residues. Germline V gives CDR1 LNHDA, CDR2 SQIVND (reference sequence). CDR3 loop: CASSILGGSSHNSPLHF. The CDR3 nucleotides are TGTGCCAGTAGCATCCTCGGCGGGTCATCCCATAATTCACCCCTCCACTTT.

This chain uses TRBV19 with TRBJ1-5; D remains ambiguous. CDR1 is LNHDA, CDR2 SQIVND, per germline (reference sequence). The germline V and J ends were trimmed by 1 base and 4 bases, with 11 bases remaining between them. There are 15 residues in the CDR3. The CDR3 nucleotides are TGTGCCAGTAGTATAGCGGACTCAAGGAATCAGCCCCAGCATTTT. This codes for CASSIADSRNQPQHF.

This chain connects TRBV30 to TRBJ2-1; 9 nucleotides agree with TRBD2. The CDR3 is 14 residues long. Germline CDR1 GTSNPN, CDR2 SVGIG (reference sequence). Trimming cost V 5 bases and J 6 bases; bases outside gene matches: 8. Written as DNA, the CDR3 is TGTGCCTGGGAGATGGTAGCGGGAGCCAATGAGCAGTTCTTC. Its protein product is CAWEMVAGANEQFF.

On this clone itself: At the DNA level, this CDR3 is encoded by other sequences in the same sample as well. The gene calls are TRBV5-1 and TRBJ2-1; TRBD2 agrees at 13 bases. Losses at the gene ends were 2 bases for V and 7 bases for J; bases not matched to a gene: 3. Germline V CDR1 and CDR2: SGHRS, YFSETQ. CDR3 length: 15 residues. DNA of the CDR3: TGCGCCAGCAGCTTAGGACTAGCGGGGGTAAATGAGCAGTTCTTC. Translating it yields CASSLGLAGVNEQFF. Full variable domain (missing parts from reference TRBV5-1 and TRBJ2-1): KAGVTQTPRYLIKTRGQQVTLSCSPISGHRSVSWYQQTPGQGLQFLFEYFSETQRNKGNFPGRFSGRQFSNSRSEMNVSTLELGDSALYLCASSLGLAGVNEQFFGPGTRLTVL.

This rearrangement joins TRBV7-9 to TRBJ2-7, with D perhaps matching TRBD2 (6 bases). Germline V gene lookup returns CDR1 SEHNR and CDR2 FQNEAQ (reference sequence). The CDR3 consists of 12 residues. The V end lost 4 bases, the J end lost 6 bases, and 10 bases lay between the germline ends. In DNA, the CDR3 is TGTGCCAGCAGCTCTCGGACTACCGAGCAGTACGTC. Amino acid sequence: CASSSRTTEQYV.

J is TRBJ2-3 and V is TRBV11-2, with 8 bases identical to TRBD2. The J segment lost 5 bases and the V segment lost 5 bases, leaving 18 bases of the junction unmatched. CDR1 is SGHAT, CDR2 FQNNGV, per germline. This CDR3 is built from 18 residues. The CDR3 nucleotides are TGTGCCAGCAGCCCCGATTTGCGACTAGCGCGACCCAAAGATACGCAGTATTTT. Residues: CASSPDLRLARPKDTQYF.

This rearrangement joins TRBV5-4 to TRBJ1-2, with TRBD1 as a possible D gene (6 bases). The germline V gene has CDR1 SGHNT and CDR2 YYREEE (reference sequence). This CDR3 has 14 residues. Trimming shortened V by 0 bases and J by 4 bases, and 10 bases separated the two germline ends. The CDR3 loop reads CASSLAGVVYGYTF. CDR3 nucleotides: TGTGCCAGCAGCTTGGCAGGGGTAGTCTATGGCTACACCTTC.

This clone was seen just once. This chain joins TRBV24-1 and TRBJ1-3; D possibly corresponds to TRBD1 (5 bases). Germline lookup yields CDR1 KGHDR and CDR2 SFDVKD. V was clipped by 3 bases and J by 0 bases, with 11 bases between them. The CDR3 runs 16 residues. The CDR3 region is CATSDPTGGSGNTIYF. The CDR3 bases are TGTGCCACCAGTGATCCCACCGGGGGCTCTGGAAACACCATATATTTT.

This sequence joins TRBV7-2 and TRBJ2-7, with D possibly matching TRBD1 (5 bases). The germline V gene encodes CDR1 SGHTA and CDR2 FQGNSA. The germline V and J ends were trimmed by 1 base and 5 bases, with 15 bases remaining between them. The CDR3 is made up of 15 amino acids. The CDR3, as DNA: TGTGCCAGCAGCTTAGGGACAAAAGATTTCCACGAGCAGTACGTC. Translating it yields CASSLGTKDFHEQYV.

The rearrangement joins TRBV27 to TRBJ2-3, with a tentative D call TRBD1 (6 bases). Trimming took 8 bases from V and 4 from J, leaving 10 bases between them. Germline values: CDR1 MNHEY, CDR2 SMNVEV (reference sequence). The CDR3 is 12 amino acids. The CDR3 DNA reads TGTGCCAGCTGGAGACAGGCAGATACGCAGTATTTT. Its translation: CASWRQADTQYF.

J is TRBJ2-7 and V is TRBV7-3; TRBD2 agrees at 10 bases. This CDR3 region has 16 residues. After removal of 2 bases from V and 2 bases from J, the junction contained 6 bases not matched to a gene. Per the germline V gene, CDR1 is SGHTA and CDR2 is FQGTGA. CDR3 loop: CASSLWLAGGTYEQYF. CDR3 DNA: TGTGCCAGCAGCTTATGGTTAGCGGGAGGTACCTACGAGCAGTACTTC.

This clone showed up just a few times. The chain couples TRBV6-1 to TRBJ2-7; D remains unclear. The CDR3 is 13 amino acids. Per germline, CDR1 MNHNS and CDR2 SASEGT. Trimming stripped 8 bases from V and 1 base from J, with 12 bases between. CDR3 in amino acids: CASDEEESYEQYF. The CDR3 DNA is TGTGCCAGCGATGAGGAAGAATCCTACGAGCAGTACTTC.

The chain links TRBV11-2 to TRBJ2-7, with a possible D match to TRBD1 (6 bases). Trimming shortened V by 1 base and J by 3 bases, and 10 bases separated the two germline ends. Germline V lookup: CDR1 SGHAT, CDR2 FQNNGV. This CDR3 comprises 14 residues. CDR3: CASSLAWDNYEQYV. CDR3 coding DNA: TGTGCCAGCAGCTTAGCATGGGACAACTACGAGCAGTACGTC.

The chain has TRBV5-1 and TRBJ1-6, with D tentatively TRBD1 (5 bases). CDR3 size: 14 residues. Germline V gene sequence: CDR1 SGHRS, CDR2 YFSETQ. V was pared by 0 bases and J by 7 bases, with 8 bases between. The CDR3 here is CASSLGTYNSPLHF. In nucleotides, the CDR3 is TGCGCCAGCAGCTTGGGGACATACAATTCACCCCTCCACTTT. The variable domain in full, with the rest retrieved from reference TRBV5-1 and TRBJ1-6, is KAGVTQTPRYLIKTRGQQVTLSCSPISGHRSVSWYQQTPGQGLQFLFEYFSETQRNKGNFPGRFSGRQFSNSRSEMNVSTLELGDSALYLCASSLGTYNSPLHFGNGTRLTVT.

The J gene is TRBJ2-7, the V gene TRBV15; TRBD1 matches 7 bases. The CDR3 runs 15 residues. Unmatched junction bases numbered 8, after V lost 4 bases and J lost 2 bases. Germline CDR1 reads LNHNV; CDR2 reads YYDKDF (reference sequence). The CDR3 reads CATSKSGQDTYEQYF. The CDR3 DNA reads as TGTGCCACCAGCAAAAGTGGACAGGATACCTACGAGCAGTACTTC.

The rearrangement uses TRBV14 and TRBJ2-3; D is perhaps TRBD1 (5 bases). The CDR3 length is 16 residues. Trimming cost V 1 base and J 2 bases, with 13 bases left between them. Germline V gives CDR1 SGHDN, CDR2 FVKESK. CDR3 DNA: TGTGCCAGCAGCCAAGGGTATAGACAGTTCACAGATACGCAGTATTTT. Its protein is CASSQGYRQFTDTQYF.

This clone was observed a single time. The rearrangement links TRBV5-1 to TRBJ1-1; the D gene is possibly TRBD1 (5 bases). This CDR3 is built from 16 residues. CDR1 is SGHRS, CDR2 YFSETQ, per germline. V gave up 3 bases and J gave up 0 bases, with 15 bases separating them. The CDR3 nucleotides read TGCGCCAGCAGCTGGGGGACTAACCTGATGAACACTGAAGCTTTCTTT. Translated, it gives CASSWGTNLMNTEAFF.

The J gene is TRBJ1-2, the V gene TRBV27, with 9 bases that match TRBD1. The CDR3 totals 14 residues. Germline V gene sequence: CDR1 MNHEY, CDR2 SMNVEV (reference sequence). The V and J ends lost 5 bases and 4 bases, in that order; junction bases with no gene match: 5. CDR3 in amino acids: CASSRDRVGYGYTF. CDR3 coding DNA: TGTGCCAGCAGTAGGGACAGGGTTGGCTATGGCTACACCTTC.

J is TRBJ1-5 and V is TRBV28; 8 positions agree with TRBD1. CDR1 and CDR2 from the germline V gene are MDHEN and SYDVKM. There are 17 residues in the CDR3. V dropped 4 bases and J dropped 2; count of bases not matched to a gene: 10. CDR3 amino acids: CASSWHGQGAGNQPQHF. The CDR3 coding sequence is TGTGCCAGCAGTTGGCACGGACAGGGAGCGGGCAATCAGCCCCAGCATTTT. Complete variable domain (other parts from reference TRBV28 and TRBJ1-5): DVKVTQSSRYLVKRTGEKVFLECVQDMDHENMFWYRQDPGLGLRLIYFSYDVKMKEKGDIPEGYSVSREKKERFSLILESASTNQTSMYLCASSWHGQGAGNQPQHFGDGTRLSIL.

The V call is TRBV30, the J call TRBJ2-1; 13 bases line up with TRBD2. The CDR3 loop spans 16 amino acids. V lost 4 bases and J lost 5; bases outside the gene matches: 8. CDR1 and CDR2 (germline): GTSNPN, SVGIG (reference sequence). As DNA, the CDR3 is TGTGCCTGGACCACCGGTACTAGCGGGAGGGACAATGAGCAGTTCTTC. Residues: CAWTTGTSGRDNEQFF.

The J gene is TRBJ2-1, the V gene TRBV20-1; 7 nucleotides match TRBD2. The junction had 9 bases not matched to a gene; V was cut back by 3 bases and J by 7 bases. Germline V gives CDR1 DFQATT, CDR2 SNEGSKA (reference sequence). The CDR3 extends over 14 amino acids. The CDR3 loop reads CSASRGSQWNEQFF. CDR3 in DNA: TGCAGTGCTAGTCGCGGGAGTCAATGGAATGAGCAGTTCTTC.

The V gene is TRBV18, the J gene TRBJ1-5, with D perhaps matching TRBD1 (6 bases). The germline CDR1 and CDR2 sequences are KGHSH and LQKENI. This CDR3 has 14 residues. Trimming shortened V by 3 bases and J by 5 bases, and 11 bases separated the two germline ends. CDR3 residues: CASSPDSDDQPQHF. The CDR3, as DNA: TGTGCCAGCTCACCGGACAGCGATGATCAGCCCCAGCATTTT. The variable domain in full, with the rest retrieved from reference TRBV18 and TRBJ1-5, is NAGVMQNPRHLVRRRGQEARLRCSPMKGHSHVYWYRQLPEEGLKFMVYLQKENIIDESGMPKERFSAEFPKEGPSILRIQQVVRGDSAAYFCASSPDSDDQPQHFGDGTRLSIL.

The chain has TRBV25-1 and TRBJ1-1, with a weak D call TRBD1 (5 bases). The CDR3 consists of 13 residues. Germline values: CDR1 MGHDK, CDR2 SYGVNS. The V end lost 8 bases, the J end lost 1 base, and 11 bases lay between the germline ends. The CDR3 nucleotides are TGTGCCAGCGAAAGACAGTCGAACACTGAAGCTTTCTTT. Protein sequence: CASERQSNTEAFF.

The chain uses TRBV10-3 and TRBJ1-6; TRBD1 aligns across 8 bases. The CDR3 extends over 16 amino acids. Germline CDR1 is ENHRY and CDR2 is SYGVKD. Trimming removed 4 bases from V and 5 bases from J; junction bases left unmatched: 7. CDR3 sequence (DNA): TGTGCCATCAGTGGGGAGGACAGGGCGGATAATTCACCCCTCCACTTT. It specifies CAISGEDRADNSPLHF.